The rows below give T cell receptor beta chains drawn from one sample of a study of cytomegalovirus exposure and HLA in healthy donors. TCRdb's table, derived via immunoSEQ multiplex PCR, lists solely in-frame clones and lacks some. The sample table includes roughly 54,000 clones. Material for sequencing was PBMCs. These receptor sequences come from a woman aged 25 to 39 in good health and CMV-seropositive. CDR3s include the opening cysteine and the closing phenylalanine or tryptophan. A D gene is named only where the DNA matches it firmly.

D: -; J: TRBJ1-1; V: TRBV29-1; CDR3: CSAGHRNTEAFF; DNA: TGCAGCGCCGGCCACAGAAACACTGAAGCTTTCTTT
D: TRBD2; J: TRBJ2-7; V: TRBV7-3; CDR3: CASSLRGRVYEQYF; DNA: TGTGCCAGCAGCTTGCGGGGGAGAGTCTACGAGCAGTACTTC
D: -; J: TRBJ2-5; V: TRBV10-3; CDR3: CAISATGGRETQYF; DNA: TGTGCCATCAGTGCCACAGGAGGGCGAGAGACCCAGTACTTC
D: TRBD1; J: TRBJ1-6; V: TRBV28; CDR3: CASSPGTVNSPLHF; DNA: TGTGCCAGCAGTCCCGGGACAGTTAATTCACCCCTACACTTT
D: -; J: TRBJ2-7; V: TRBV5-1; CDR3: CASSLTGNSYEQYF; DNA: TGCGCCAGCAGCTTGACGGGGAACTCCTACGAGCAGTACTTC
D: TRBD1; J: TRBJ2-7; V: TRBV30; CDR3: CAYRDRGYGEQYF; DNA: TGTGCTTACCGGGACAGGGGGTACGGCGAGCAGTACTTC
D: -; J: TRBJ2-3; V: TRBV6-1; CDR3: CASSDFAGSTDTQYF; DNA: TGTGCCAGCAGTGATTTTGCGGGGAGCACAGATACGCAGTATTTT
D: -; J: TRBJ2-5; V: TRBV30; CDR3: CAWSVGHGEETQYF; DNA: TGTGCCTGGAGTGTGGGACACGGAGAAGAGACCCAGTACTTC
D: -; J: TRBJ1-2; V: TRBV28; CDR3: CASSSLRTGWDYGYTF; DNA: TGTGCCAGCAGTTCTCTTCGAACAGGGTGGGACTATGGCTACACCTTC
D: -; J: TRBJ2-2; V: TRBV5-1; CDR3: CASSPPAAGELFF; DNA: TGCGCCAGCAGCCCCCCCGCGGCCGGGGAGCTGTTTTTT
D: -; J: TRBJ2-3; V: TRBV30; CDR3: CAWSVHRDTQYF; DNA: TGTGCCTGGAGTGTACACCGAGATACGCAGTATTTT
D: -; J: TRBJ2-7; V: TRBV30; CDR3: CAWSRERPGEQYF; DNA: TGTGCCTGGAGTCGCGAGCGGCCGGGAGAGCAGTACTTC
D: -; J: TRBJ1-4; V: TRBV25-1; CDR3: CASSEREKLFF; DNA: TGTGCCAGCAGTGAACGTGAAAAACTGTTTTTT
D: -; J: TRBJ1-2; V: TRBV2; CDR3: CASKTSYGYTF; DNA: TGTGCCAGCAAGACATCCTATGGCTACACCTTC
D: TRBD2; J: TRBJ2-7; V: TRBV6-1; CDR3: CASTGRLAVHEQYF; DNA: TGTGCCAGCACGGGACGACTAGCGGTCCACGAGCAGTACTTC
D: TRBD1; J: TRBJ2-2; V: TRBV15; CDR3: CATRQGADTGELFF; DNA: TGTGCCACTAGACAGGGGGCGGACACCGGGGAGCTGTTTTTT
D: -; J: TRBJ2-5; V: TRBV29-1; CDR3: CSATSAGTQYF; DNA: TGCAGCGCGACGAGCGCGGGGACCCAGTACTTC
D: TRBD1; J: TRBJ1-2; V: TRBV28; CDR3: CASSSQGAQNGYTF; DNA: TGTGCCAGCAGTTCACAGGGGGCGCAGAATGGCTACACCTTC
D: TRBD2; J: TRBJ2-3; V: TRBV4-2; CDR3: CASSQDGGTSGTDTQYF; DNA: TGTGCCAGCAGCCAAGATGGGGGGACTAGCGGCACAGATACGCAGTATTTT
D: -; J: TRBJ1-1; V: TRBV5-1; CDR3: CASSPQGNTEAFF; DNA: TGCGCCAGCAGCCCCCAGGGGAACACTGAAGCTTTCTTT
D: -; J: TRBJ2-4; V: TRBV18; CDR3: CASSPGLGDSDIQYF; DNA: TGTGCCAGCTCACCGGGGTTGGGGGACTCGGACATTCAGTACTTC
D: -; J: TRBJ2-7; V: TRBV10-1; CDR3: CASGASSYEQYF; DNA: TGCGCCAGCGGGGCTTCTTCCTACGAGCAGTACTTC
D: TRBD2; J: TRBJ2-3; V: TRBV4-1; CDR3: CASSLRLAGVDTDTQYF; DNA: TGCGCCAGCAGCCTCCGACTAGCGGGAGTTGACACAGATACGCAGTATTTT
D: TRBD1; J: TRBJ2-3; V: TRBV29-1; CDR3: CSVGQGITDTQYF; DNA: TGCAGCGTTGGACAGGGCATCACAGATACGCAGTATTTT
D: TRBD1; J: TRBJ2-2; V: TRBV4-2; CDR3: CASSQVGTANTGELFF; DNA: TGTGCCAGCAGCCAGGTCGGGACAGCTAACACCGGGGAGCTGTTTTTT
D: TRBD1; J: TRBJ1-5; V: TRBV30; CDR3: CAWATGFDQPQHF; DNA: TGTGCCTGGGCGACAGGGTTCGATCAGCCCCAGCATTTT
D: TRBD1; J: TRBJ1-3; V: TRBV10-1; CDR3: CASSAGTATSGNTIYF; DNA: TGCGCCAGCAGCGCCGGGACAGCTACCTCTGGAAACACCATATATTTT
D: -; J: TRBJ2-1; V: TRBV7-9; CDR3: CASSYSRDEQFF; DNA: TGTGCCAGCAGCTACTCCAGGGATGAGCAGTTCTTC
D: TRBD2; J: TRBJ2-1; V: TRBV29-1; CDR3: CSVPFGGGPDNEQFF; DNA: TGCAGCGTTCCCTTTGGGGGAGGGCCGGACAATGAGCAGTTCTTC
D: TRBD1; J: TRBJ1-1; V: TRBV6-1; CDR3: CASRGQGVGTEAFF; DNA: TGTGCCAGCAGAGGACAGGGAGTGGGCACTGAAGCTTTCTTT
D: -; J: TRBJ1-1; V: TRBV7-6; CDR3: CASSKDREGVDTEAFF; DNA: TGTGCCAGCAGCAAAGACAGAGAAGGGGTGGACACTGAAGCTTTCTTT
D: TRBD1; J: TRBJ1-3; V: TRBV10-2; CDR3: CASSDSAWTGNWSGNTIYF; DNA: TGCGCCAGCAGTGATTCCGCCTGGACAGGCAATTGGTCTGGAAACACCATATATTTT
D: -; J: TRBJ2-1; V: TRBV11-1; CDR3: CASSLARPKTSYNEQFF; DNA: TGTGCCAGCAGCTTAGCGAGGCCAAAGACCTCCTACAATGAGCAGTTCTTC
D: -; J: TRBJ2-5; V: TRBV5-1; CDR3: CASSLGWEKETQYF; DNA: TGCGCCAGCAGCTTGGGGTGGGAGAAGGAGACCCAGTACTTC
D: TRBD1; J: TRBJ2-7; V: TRBV10-3; CDR3: CAITSGTGTYEQYF; DNA: TGTGCCATCACCTCCGGGACAGGGACCTACGAGCAGTACTTC
D: -; J: TRBJ2-2; V: TRBV9; CDR3: CASSVEGGNTGELFF; DNA: TGTGCCAGCAGCGTAGAAGGGGGTAACACCGGGGAGCTGTTTTTT
D: TRBD1; J: TRBJ2-5; V: TRBV14; CDR3: CASSHQQGKGQETQYF; DNA: TGTGCCAGCAGCCATCAACAGGGGAAGGGCCAAGAGACCCAGTACTTC
D: -; J: TRBJ2-5; V: TRBV28; CDR3: CASSDGETQYF; DNA: TGTGCCAGCAGTGACGGGGAGACCCAGTACTTC
D: TRBD2; J: TRBJ2-3; V: TRBV7-2; CDR3: CASSPGGTRDTQYF; DNA: TGTGCCAGCAGCCCGGGGGGGACCAGAGATACGCAGTATTTT
D: -; J: TRBJ2-2; V: TRBV18; CDR3: CASSPSTRRGTGELFF; DNA: TGTGCCAGCTCCCCGAGTACCAGGAGGGGCACCGGGGAGCTGTTTTTT
D: TRBD2; J: TRBJ2-3; V: TRBV19; CDR3: CASRGRGLADFDTQYF; DNA: TGTGCCAGTAGGGGGCGGGGACTAGCCGACTTCGATACGCAGTATTTT
D: -; J: TRBJ2-7; V: TRBV7-9; CDR3: CASSFGGQSYEQYF; DNA: TGTGCCAGCAGCTTCGGGGGGCAAAGCTACGAGCAGTACTTC
D: -; J: TRBJ2-1; V: TRBV7-6; CDR3: CASSLALANEQFF; DNA: TGTGCCAGCAGCTTAGCGCTCGCGAATGAGCAGTTCTTC
D: TRBD2; J: TRBJ2-7; V: TRBV5-1; CDR3: CASSRNPGGAGGEQYF; DNA: TGCGCCAGCAGCCGAAATCCCGGGGGGGCCGGAGGCGAGCAGTACTTC
D: -; J: TRBJ2-2; V: TRBV12-5; CDR3: CASGAGQTNTGELFF; DNA: TGTGCTAGTGGGGCGGGACAGACGAACACCGGGGAGCTGTTTTTT
D: TRBD1; J: TRBJ2-1; V: TRBV29-1; CDR3: CSVEGYIGTGSDNEQFF; DNA: TGCAGCGTTGAGGGGTATATCGGGACAGGGTCCGACAATGAGCAGTTCTTC
D: TRBD2; J: TRBJ2-1; V: TRBV12-5; CDR3: CATGMAGGPNEQFF; DNA: TGTGCCACTGGGATGGCGGGAGGGCCTAATGAGCAGTTCTTC
D: -; J: TRBJ1-1; V: TRBV2; CDR3: CASSDWSTEAFF; DNA: TGTGCCAGCAGTGACTGGAGCACTGAAGCTTTCTTT
D: TRBD1; J: TRBJ2-5; V: TRBV5-1; CDR3: CASSLGTGRETQYF; DNA: TGCGCCAGCAGCTTGGGGACAGGGAGGGAGACCCAGTACTTC
D: -; J: TRBJ1-1; V: TRBV30; CDR3: CAWSVPRGGTEAFF; DNA: TGTGCCTGGAGTGTGCCCAGGGGTGGCACTGAAGCTTTCTTT
D: TRBD1; J: TRBJ2-7; V: TRBV7-2; CDR3: CASSRDGTGVHEQYF; DNA: TGTGCCAGCAGTCGAGACGGGACAGGGGTCCACGAGCAGTACTTC
D: TRBD1; J: TRBJ2-7; V: TRBV19; CDR3: CASSIHRGRFNEQYF; DNA: TGTGCCAGTAGTATTCATAGGGGGCGATTCAACGAGCAGTACTTC
D: -; J: TRBJ1-2; V: TRBV5-1; CDR3: CASSLNSLRGASRSTYGYTF; DNA: TGCGCCAGCAGCTTGAACTCCTTGCGGGGGGCGTCGAGGTCAACCTATGGCTACACCTTC
D: -; J: TRBJ2-3; V: TRBV6-1; CDR3: CASSLVGDFTDTQYF; DNA: TGTGCCAGCAGCTTAGTTGGGGACTTCACAGATACGCAGTATTTT
D: TRBD1; J: TRBJ1-1; V: TRBV5-1; CDR3: CASSLVAGTGEAFF; DNA: TGCGCCAGCAGCTTGGTGGCCGGGACAGGTGAAGCTTTCTTT